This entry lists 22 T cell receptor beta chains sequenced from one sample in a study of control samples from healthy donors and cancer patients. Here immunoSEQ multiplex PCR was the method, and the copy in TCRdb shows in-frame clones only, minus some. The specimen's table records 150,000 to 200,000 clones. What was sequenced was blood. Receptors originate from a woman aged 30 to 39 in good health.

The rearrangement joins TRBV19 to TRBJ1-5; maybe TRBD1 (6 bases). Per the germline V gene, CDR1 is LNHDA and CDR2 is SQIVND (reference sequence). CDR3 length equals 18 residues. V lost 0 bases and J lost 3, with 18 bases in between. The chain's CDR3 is CASSIERGRQGLNQPQHF. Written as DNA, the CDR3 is TGTGCCAGTAGTATAGAACGGGGTCGGCAGGGGCTCAATCAGCCCCAGCATTTT.

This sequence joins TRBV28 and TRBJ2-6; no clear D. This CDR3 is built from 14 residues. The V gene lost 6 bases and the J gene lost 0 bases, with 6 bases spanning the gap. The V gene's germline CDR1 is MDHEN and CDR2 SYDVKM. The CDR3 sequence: CASSASSGANVLTF. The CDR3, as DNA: TGTGCCAGCAGCGCTAGCTCTGGGGCCAACGTCCTGACTTTC.

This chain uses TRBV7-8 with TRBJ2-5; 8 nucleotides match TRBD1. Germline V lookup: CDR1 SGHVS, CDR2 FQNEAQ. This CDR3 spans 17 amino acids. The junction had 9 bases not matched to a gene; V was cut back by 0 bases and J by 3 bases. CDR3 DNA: TGTGCCAGCAGCTTAGCGCCAGACAGGGGTCGGGAAGAGACCCAGTACTTC. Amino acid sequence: CASSLAPDRGREETQYF.

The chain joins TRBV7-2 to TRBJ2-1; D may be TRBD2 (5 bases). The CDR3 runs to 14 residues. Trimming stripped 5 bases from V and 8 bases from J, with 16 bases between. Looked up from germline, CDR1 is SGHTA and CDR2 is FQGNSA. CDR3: CASSHSREEDEQFF. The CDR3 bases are TGTGCCAGCAGCCACTCTCGAGAGGAGGATGAGCAGTTCTTC.

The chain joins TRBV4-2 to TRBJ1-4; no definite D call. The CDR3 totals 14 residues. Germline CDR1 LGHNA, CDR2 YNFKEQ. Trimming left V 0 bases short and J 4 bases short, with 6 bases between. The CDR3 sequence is CASSQEADNEKLFF. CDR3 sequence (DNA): TGTGCCAGCAGCCAAGAGGCCGATAATGAAAAACTGTTTTTT.

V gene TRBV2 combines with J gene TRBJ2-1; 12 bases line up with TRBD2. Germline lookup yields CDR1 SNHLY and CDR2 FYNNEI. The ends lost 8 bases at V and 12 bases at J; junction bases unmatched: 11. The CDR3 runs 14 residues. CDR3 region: CASVGTSGSGGQFF. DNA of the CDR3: TGTGCCAGCGTTGGGACTAGCGGGTCGGGGGGGCAGTTCTTC.

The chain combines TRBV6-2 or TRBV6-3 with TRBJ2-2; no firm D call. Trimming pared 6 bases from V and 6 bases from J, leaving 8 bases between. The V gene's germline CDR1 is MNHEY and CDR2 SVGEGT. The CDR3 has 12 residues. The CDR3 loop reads CASSPGSGELFF. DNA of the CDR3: TGTGCCAGCAGCCCTGGGTCCGGGGAGCTGTTTTTT.

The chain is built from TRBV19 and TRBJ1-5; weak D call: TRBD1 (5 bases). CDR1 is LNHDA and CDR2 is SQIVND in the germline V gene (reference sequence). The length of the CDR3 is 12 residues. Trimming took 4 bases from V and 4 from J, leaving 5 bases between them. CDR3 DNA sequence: TGTGCCAGTAGTACAGGGAATCAGCCCCAGCATTTT. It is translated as CASSTGNQPQHF.

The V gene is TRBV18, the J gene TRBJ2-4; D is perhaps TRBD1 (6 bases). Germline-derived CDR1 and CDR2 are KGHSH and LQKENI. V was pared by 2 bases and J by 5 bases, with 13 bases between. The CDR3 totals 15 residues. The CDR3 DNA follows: TGTGCCAGCTCACCAATCAGCAGGGGAGAAAACATTCAGTACTTC. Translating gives CASSPISRGENIQYF.

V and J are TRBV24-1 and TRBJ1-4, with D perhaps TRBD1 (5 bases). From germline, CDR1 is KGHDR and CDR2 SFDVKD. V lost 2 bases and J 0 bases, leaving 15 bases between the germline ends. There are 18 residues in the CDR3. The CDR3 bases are TGTGCCACCAGTGATTCTTACTCTACAGGAGCAACTAATGAAAAACTGTTTTTT. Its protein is CATSDSYSTGATNEKLFF.

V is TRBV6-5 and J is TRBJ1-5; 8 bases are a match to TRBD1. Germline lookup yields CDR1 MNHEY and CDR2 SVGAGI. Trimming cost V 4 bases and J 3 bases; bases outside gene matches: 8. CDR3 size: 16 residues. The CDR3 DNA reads TGTGCCAGCAGTTCCTCAGGGGGCCCTCTCAATCAGCCCCAGCATTTT. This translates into CASSSSGGPLNQPQHF.

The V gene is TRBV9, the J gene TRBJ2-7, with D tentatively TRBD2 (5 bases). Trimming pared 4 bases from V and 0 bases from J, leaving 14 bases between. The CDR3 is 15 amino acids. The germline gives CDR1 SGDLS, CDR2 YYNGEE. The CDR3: CASSRKGVSSYEQYF. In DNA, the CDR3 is TGTGCCAGCAGCCGAAAGGGAGTGAGCTCCTACGAGCAGTACTTC.

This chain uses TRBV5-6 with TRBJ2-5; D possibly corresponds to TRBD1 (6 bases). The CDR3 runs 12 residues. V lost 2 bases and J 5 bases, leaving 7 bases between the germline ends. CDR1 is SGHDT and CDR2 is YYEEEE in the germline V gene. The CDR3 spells CASSFTGETQYF. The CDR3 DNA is TGTGCCAGCAGCTTCACAGGGGAGACCCAGTACTTC.

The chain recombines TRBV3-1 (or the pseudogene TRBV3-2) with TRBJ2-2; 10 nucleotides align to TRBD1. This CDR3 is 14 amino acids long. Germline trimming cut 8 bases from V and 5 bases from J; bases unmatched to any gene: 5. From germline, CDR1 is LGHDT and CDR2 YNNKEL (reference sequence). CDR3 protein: CASRDRGRTGELFF. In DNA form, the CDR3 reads TGTGCCAGCCGTGACAGGGGGCGAACCGGGGAGCTGTTTTTT.

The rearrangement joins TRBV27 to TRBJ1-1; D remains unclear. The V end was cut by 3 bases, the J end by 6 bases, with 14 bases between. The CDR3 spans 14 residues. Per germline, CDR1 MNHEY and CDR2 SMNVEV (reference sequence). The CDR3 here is CASSFALESPEAFF. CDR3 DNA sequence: TGTGCCAGCAGTTTCGCCCTGGAGAGCCCTGAAGCTTTCTTT.

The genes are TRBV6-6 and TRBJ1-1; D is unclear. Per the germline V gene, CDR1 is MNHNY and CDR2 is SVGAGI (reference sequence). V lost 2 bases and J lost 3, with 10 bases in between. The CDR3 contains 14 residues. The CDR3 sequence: CASSYDVAHTEAFF. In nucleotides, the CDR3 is TGTGCCAGCAGTTACGACGTTGCCCACACTGAAGCTTTCTTT.

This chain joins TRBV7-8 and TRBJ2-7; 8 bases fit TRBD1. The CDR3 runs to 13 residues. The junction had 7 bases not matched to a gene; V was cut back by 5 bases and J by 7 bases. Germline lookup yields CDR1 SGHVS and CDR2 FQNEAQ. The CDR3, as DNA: TGTGCCAGCAGCGGGCGGACAGGGCGGGAGCAGTACTTC. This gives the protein CASSGRTGREQYF.

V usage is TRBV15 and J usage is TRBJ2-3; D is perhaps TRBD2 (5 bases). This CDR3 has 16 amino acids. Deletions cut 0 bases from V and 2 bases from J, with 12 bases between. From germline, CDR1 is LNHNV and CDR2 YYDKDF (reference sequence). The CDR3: CATSRESRAPTDTQYF. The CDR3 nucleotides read TGTGCCACCAGCAGAGAATCGAGGGCCCCCACAGATACGCAGTATTTT.

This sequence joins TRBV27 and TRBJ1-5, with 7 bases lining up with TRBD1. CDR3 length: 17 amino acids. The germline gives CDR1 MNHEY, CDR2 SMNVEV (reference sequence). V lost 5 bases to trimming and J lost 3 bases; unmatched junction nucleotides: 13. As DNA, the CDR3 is TGTGCCAGCAGTCCCTTCCATCCGGGACAGTACAATCAGCCCCAGCATTTT. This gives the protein CASSPFHPGQYNQPQHF.

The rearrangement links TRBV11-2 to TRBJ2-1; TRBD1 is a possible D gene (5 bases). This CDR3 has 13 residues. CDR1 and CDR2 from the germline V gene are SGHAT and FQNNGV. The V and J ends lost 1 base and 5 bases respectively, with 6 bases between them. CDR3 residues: CASSLGQNNEQFF. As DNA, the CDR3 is TGTGCCAGCAGCTTAGGACAGAACAATGAGCAGTTCTTC.

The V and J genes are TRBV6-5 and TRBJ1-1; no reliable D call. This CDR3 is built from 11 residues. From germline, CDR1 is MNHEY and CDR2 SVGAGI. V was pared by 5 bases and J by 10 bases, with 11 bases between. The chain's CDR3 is CASSQYAVAFF. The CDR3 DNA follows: TGTGCCAGCAGTCAGTATGCTGTAGCTTTCTTT.

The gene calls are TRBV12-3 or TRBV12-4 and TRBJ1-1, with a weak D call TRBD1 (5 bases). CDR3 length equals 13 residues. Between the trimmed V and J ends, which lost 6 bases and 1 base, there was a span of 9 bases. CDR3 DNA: TGTGCCAGCAGGATGGGACGGAACACTGAAGCTTTCTTT. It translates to CASRMGRNTEAFF.